One sample yielded the 11 T cell receptor beta chains listed below, sequenced in a study of T cell changes during pregnancy in multiple sclerosis. Sequenced by immunoSEQ multiplex PCR; TCRdb stores in-frame clones only, minus some. The data hold a few thousand clones, with about 80% observed a single time. The starting material was CD8+ T cells from peripheral blood mononuclear cells, obtained in the second trimester of pregnancy. All receptors come from a female donor in good health, enrolled as a control in a pregnancy study.

This clone turned up a few times. V gene TRBV6-4 combines with J gene TRBJ2-6, with no clear D. Germline CDR1 is MRHNA and CDR2 is SNTAGT. The CDR3 sequence is 14 residues long. Trimming removed 3 bases at V and 1 base at J, with 4 bases between. CDR3 coding DNA: TGTGCCAGCAGTGAGCGTTCTGGGGCCAACGTCCTGACTTTC. Translation gives CASSERSGANVLTF.

This rearrangement joins TRBV15 to TRBJ2-1; D possibly corresponds to TRBD2 (5 bases). CDR3 length equals 19 residues. Per germline, CDR1 LNHNV and CDR2 YYDKDF (reference sequence). The ends were cut back, 1 base at V and 1 base at J, with 20 bases in the middle. CDR3 sequence reads: CATSRVRSVGVGSYNEQFF. The CDR3 region has the DNA TGTGCCACCAGCAGAGTGCGTAGCGTCGGGGTGGGGTCCTACAATGAGCAGTTCTTC.

The rearrangement joins TRBV19 to TRBJ1-1; no clear D gene. V lost 6 bases, J lost 2 bases, and 13 bases lay in between. Germline CDR1 reads LNHDA; CDR2 reads SQIVND (reference sequence). The CDR3 length is 14 residues. CDR3 region: CASRAGNSNTEAFF. DNA for the CDR3: TGTGCCAGTAGGGCTGGCAACAGCAACACTGAAGCTTTCTTT.

The chain recombines TRBV29-1 with TRBJ2-3; D is ambiguous. Germline V gives CDR1 SQVTM, CDR2 ANQGSEA. Between the trimmed V and J ends, which lost 0 bases and 9 bases, there was a span of 7 bases. This CDR3 contains 11 residues. The CDR3: CSVEDPETQYF. Here the CDR3 DNA reads TGCAGCGTTGAAGATCCGGAGACGCAGTATTTT.

The chain recombines TRBV9 with TRBJ2-1, with 7 bases that match TRBD2. This CDR3 comprises 15 residues. V shed 4 bases and J 8 bases; nucleotides not matched to a gene: 12. Germline V lookup: CDR1 SGDLS, CDR2 YYNGEE. The CDR3 DNA sequence: TGTGCCAGCAGCTCCGAGAAGCGGGGAGTCTATGAGCAGTTCTTC. Encoded protein: CASSSEKRGVYEQFF.

This chain links TRBV7-9 with TRBJ1-2; D not certain. The CDR3 loop spans 12 amino acids. Trimming left V 5 bases short and J 10 bases short, with 14 bases between. The germline CDR1 and CDR2 sequences are SEHNR and FQNEAQ (reference sequence). CDR3 in amino acids: CASSAGPWTYTF. In nucleotides, the CDR3 is TGTGCCAGCAGCGCGGGCCCTTGGACCTACACCTTC. Full variable domain (missing parts from reference TRBV7-9 and TRBJ1-2): DTGVSQNPRHKITKRGQNVTFRCDPISEHNRLYWYRQTLGQGPEFLTYFQNEAQLEKSRLLSDRFSAERPKGSFSTLEIQRTEQGDSAMYLCASSAGPWTYTFGSGTRLTVV.

This chain joins TRBV15 and TRBJ1-5; TRBD1 agrees at 9 bases. The CDR3 spans 16 residues. J gave up 6 bases and V 0 bases, and 6 bases lay outside the gene matches. Germline V gene data show CDR1 as LNHNV and CDR2 as YYDKDF (reference sequence). CDR3 DNA: TGTGCCACCAGCAGAGATCCGGGACAGGGAGGTCAGCCCCAGCATTTT. Residues: CATSRDPGQGGQPQHF.

In the case of this clone: Other nucleotide sequences in the sample specify the same CDR3. V gene TRBV7-7 combines with J gene TRBJ2-3; D is possibly TRBD2 (5 bases). The V gene lost 5 bases and the J gene lost 1 base, with 7 bases spanning the gap. The CDR3 covers 13 residues. CDR1 and CDR2 from the germline V gene are SSHAT and FNYEAQ (reference sequence). The CDR3 DNA reads TGTGCCAGCAGCACCGGGGGCACAGATACGCAGTATTTT. Protein: CASSTGGTDTQYF.

The gene calls are TRBV6-4 and TRBJ2-2, with D perhaps TRBD2 (5 bases). V lost 5 bases to trimming and J lost 3 bases, with 7 bases between them. This CDR3 has 13 residues. CDR1 and CDR2 (germline): MRHNA, SNTAGT. In DNA, the CDR3 is TGTGCCAGCAGTTCCGGGGACACCGGGGAGCTGTTTTTT. It codes for CASSSGDTGELFF.

The chain uses TRBV7-3 and TRBJ1-5; D is unclear. Trimming shortened V by 5 bases and J by 4 bases, and 12 bases separated the two germline ends. The CDR3 totals 14 residues. Germline loops: CDR1 SGHTA, CDR2 FQGTGA. The DNA for the CDR3 is TGTGCCAGCAGCGCCGGAGGGCCGAATCAGCCCCAGCATTTT. Its translation is CASSAGGPNQPQHF.

The chain joins TRBV27 to TRBJ2-4; TRBD2 agrees at 7 bases. CDR3 length equals 12 residues. Looked up from germline, CDR1 is MNHEY and CDR2 is SMNVEV (reference sequence). J was trimmed by 8 bases and V by 10 bases; bases with no gene match: 8. The CDR3 bases are TGTGCCACGGGCTCCGGGGGGTACATTCAGTACTTC. Translated: CATGSGGYIQYF.